One and the same sample provided the 5 T cell receptor beta chains below, sequenced in a study of STAT5B mutations in CD4+ large granular lymphocyte leukemia. Using immunoSEQ multiplex PCR, the repertoire was profiled, and TCRdb retains in-frame clones only, with some absent. The sample yields 8,000 or so clones, 89% seen once. Material for sequencing was PBMCs. These receptors were collected from a woman in her 70s with CD4+ T-cell large granular lymphocyte leukemia.

The chain uses TRBV7-6 and TRBJ2-2, with TRBD2 matching over 9 bases. V shed 5 bases and J 1 base; nucleotides not matched to a gene: 8. CDR1 and CDR2 (germline): SGHVS, FNYEAQ. The CDR3 runs 17 residues. The CDR3 sequence is CASSPRGGGGNTGELFF. CDR3 in DNA: TGTGCCAGCAGCCCCCGAGGCGGGGGGGGGAACACCGGGGAGCTGTTTTTT.

The rearrangement links TRBV6-6 to TRBJ2-5; D is unresolved. Per the germline V gene, CDR1 is MNHNY and CDR2 is SVGAGI (reference sequence). Trimming left V 8 bases short and J 4 bases short, with 11 bases between. The CDR3 runs 12 residues. DNA of the CDR3: TGTGCCAGCCGTCCCGGTGGAGAGACCCAGTACTTC. Protein: CASRPGGETQYF.

The chain joins TRBV6-5 to TRBJ1-6; D is undetermined. Trimming shortened V by 2 bases and J by 6 bases, and 5 bases separated the two germline ends. The CDR3 has 13 amino acids. From germline, CDR1 is MNHEY and CDR2 SVGAGI. The CDR3 here is CASSYEVNSPLHF. Here the CDR3 DNA reads TGTGCCAGCAGTTACGAGGTTAATTCACCCCTCCACTTT.

The chain recombines TRBV27 with TRBJ2-7; no firm D call. The germline gives CDR1 MNHEY, CDR2 SMNVEV (reference sequence). The V gene lost 5 bases and the J gene lost 4 bases, with 12 bases spanning the gap. The CDR3 spans 13 residues. CDR3 protein: CASSPGAKYEQYF. The CDR3 DNA reads TGTGCCAGCAGTCCCGGTGCCAAGTACGAGCAGTACTTC.

This chain connects TRBV29-1 to TRBJ1-2; D uncertain. Germline V gene lookup returns CDR1 SQVTM and CDR2 ANQGSEA. The V gene lost 4 bases and the J gene lost 0 bases, with 15 bases spanning the gap. This CDR3 has 15 residues. Here the CDR3 DNA reads TGCAGCGTTGTGGATCAGGCCCAGTCTAACTATGGCTACACCTTC. Protein: CSVVDQAQSNYGYTF.